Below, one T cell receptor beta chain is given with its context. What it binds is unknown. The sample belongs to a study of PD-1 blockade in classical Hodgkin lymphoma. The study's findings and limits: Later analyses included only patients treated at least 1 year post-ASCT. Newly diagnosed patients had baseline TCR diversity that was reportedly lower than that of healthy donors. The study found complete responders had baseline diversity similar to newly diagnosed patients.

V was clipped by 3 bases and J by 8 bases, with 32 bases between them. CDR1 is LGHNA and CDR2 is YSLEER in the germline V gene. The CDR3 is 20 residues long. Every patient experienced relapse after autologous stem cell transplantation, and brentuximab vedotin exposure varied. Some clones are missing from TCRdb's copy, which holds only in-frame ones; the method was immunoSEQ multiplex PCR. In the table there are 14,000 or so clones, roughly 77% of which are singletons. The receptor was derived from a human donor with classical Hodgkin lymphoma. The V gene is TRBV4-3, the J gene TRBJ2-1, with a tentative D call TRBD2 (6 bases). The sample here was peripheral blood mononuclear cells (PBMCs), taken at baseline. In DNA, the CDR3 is TGCGCCAGCAGCCAGAGGGATCGGGGGAGCAGTGAGCTCCCCTGGGATGAGCAGTTCTTC. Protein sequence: CASSQRDRGSSELPWDEQFF.